This T cell receptor (beta chain) was identified in a study of blood T cell repertoires in COVID-19. Per the study methods: It was from reference gene primer amplification that nucleated cell counts were estimated. TCRdb's table, derived via immunoSEQ multiplex PCR, lists solely in-frame clones and lacks some. V, J and clone size were drawn from that table, and D and trimming were deduced from the DNA. The table lists about 180,000 clones, around 86% of them singletons. Seattle researchers signed up patients amid active infection and tracked them longitudinally. The specimen sequenced was peripheral blood. The receptor was isolated from a woman aged 65 to 85 with COVID-19, enrolled during active disease.

This CDR3 reads CASTSPLGTEAFF. CDR3 DNA: TGTGCCAGTACTAGCCCCCTAGGGACTGAAGCTTTCTTT. This sequence joins TRBV19 and TRBJ1-1; no reliable D call. Trimming removed 7 bases from V and 5 bases from J, with 14 bases in between. Germline loops: CDR1 LNHDA, CDR2 SQIVND (reference sequence). This CDR3 region has 13 residues.